The clone carrying this TCR beta chain was seen ten or more times. Its antigen is not identified. Using RNA transcripts as the source, TCR beta CDR3 regions were amplified. The TCR CDR3 was amplified in a first-round RT-PCR using the HTBI primer set. TCRdb fed the multiplex PCR reads into MiXCR, producing one record per CDR3 protein. The sample includes roughly 420,000 distinct CDR3 sequences, about an eighth of them seen just once. This specimen belongs to a study of T cells in Graves' hyperthyroidism and ophthalmopathy. Study in general: Sampling of peripheral blood happened at initial diagnosis, prior to any treatment.

Germline CDR1 reads SNHLY; CDR2 reads FYNNEI. The CDR3 covers 16 residues. With V trimmed by 2 bases and J by 5 bases, 9 bases remained unmatched. Whole-study findings and limits: Most expanded thyroid clonotypes above 0.001 recurred in blood.

Graves' hyperthyroidism was deemed stable given no ophthalmopathy progression within 18 months. Diagnoses were established using clinical symptoms, serum thyroxine and TRAb, thyroid ultrasound and orbital computed tomography. The sequenced material came from blood. The origin of this receptor is a young woman with Graves' hyperthyroidism. V and J are TRBV2 and TRBJ2-3; 8 bases are a match to TRBD2. This chain's CDR3 is CASSESRPGGVDTQYF. The CDR3 nucleotides read TGTGCCAGCAGTGAATCCCGCCCGGGAGGGGTAGATACGCAGTATTTT.